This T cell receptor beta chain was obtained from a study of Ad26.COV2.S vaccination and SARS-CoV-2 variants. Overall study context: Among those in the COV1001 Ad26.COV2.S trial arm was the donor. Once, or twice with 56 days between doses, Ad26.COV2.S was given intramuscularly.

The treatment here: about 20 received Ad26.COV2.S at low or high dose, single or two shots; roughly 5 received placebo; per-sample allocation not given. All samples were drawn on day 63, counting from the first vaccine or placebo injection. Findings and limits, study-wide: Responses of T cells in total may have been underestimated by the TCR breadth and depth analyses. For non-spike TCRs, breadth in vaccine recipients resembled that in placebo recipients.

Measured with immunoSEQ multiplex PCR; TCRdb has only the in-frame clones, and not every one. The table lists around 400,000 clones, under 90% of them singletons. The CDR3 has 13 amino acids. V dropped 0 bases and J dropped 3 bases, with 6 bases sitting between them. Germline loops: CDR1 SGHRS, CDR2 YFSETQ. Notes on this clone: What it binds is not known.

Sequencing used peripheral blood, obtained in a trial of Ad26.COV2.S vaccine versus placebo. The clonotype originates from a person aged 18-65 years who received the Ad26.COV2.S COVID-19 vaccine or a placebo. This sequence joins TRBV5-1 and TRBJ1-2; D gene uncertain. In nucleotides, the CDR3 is TGCGCCAGCAGCTTGGAGCCGCACTATGGCTACACCTTC. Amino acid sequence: CASSLEPHYGYTF.